These 25 T cell receptor beta chains originate from one sample sequenced in a study of T cells in Graves' hyperthyroidism and ophthalmopathy. Template material for amplifying TCR beta CDR3 regions consisted of RNA transcripts. The HTBI primer set was used in a first-round RT-PCR of the TCR CDR3. TCRdb used MiXCR to reprocess the multiplex PCR reads, holding one entry per CDR3 protein. The table has 600,000 to 800,000 distinct CDR3 sequences, 30% to 40% seen once. What was sequenced was blood. The receptors derive from a woman in her thirties or forties with Graves' hyperthyroidism.

Concerning this clonotype: Sequence at one end of the junction differs from germline and may be a read error. V and J are TRBV7-9 and TRBJ1-4, with D hard to call. This CDR3 has 14 amino acids. Germline CDR1 and CDR2: SEHNR and FQNEAQ (reference sequence). The CDR3, as DNA: TGTGCCAGCTGCTTAGCGGGCGGGGATGAAAGACTGTTTTTT. Translated: CASCLAGGDERLFF.

This clonotype was observed a handful of times. The chain uses TRBV5-6 and TRBJ1-2; no clear D. Germline lookup yields CDR1 SGHDT and CDR2 YYEEEE. The CDR3 length is 17 residues. Trimming cost V 1 base and J 6 bases, with 22 bases left between them. The CDR3 sequence is CASSLSPSGHLTHGYTF. The CDR3 coding sequence is TGTGCCAGCAGCTTGTCCCCGTCCGGCCACTTAACACATGGCTACACCTTC. Full variable domain (missing parts from reference TRBV5-6 and TRBJ1-2): DAGVTQSPTHLIKTRGQQVTLRCSPKSGHDTVSWYQQALGQGPQFIFQYYEEEERQRGNFPDRFSGHQFPNYSSELNVNALLLGDSALYLCASSLSPSGHLTHGYTFGSGTRLTVV.

Turning to this clonotype: This may arise from a read error, as a much more abundant clone is one base away. The chain links TRBV6-6 to TRBJ1-1, with D maybe TRBD1 (5 bases). Germline V gene sequence: CDR1 MNHNY, CDR2 SVGAGI (reference sequence). V dropped 5 bases and J dropped 2 bases, with 12 bases sitting between them. The CDR3 consists of 14 residues. DNA for the CDR3: TGTGCCAGCAGTGGAGGGGTATTCAACACTGAAGCTTTCTTT. Its protein is CASSGGVFNTEAFF.

The chain recombines TRBV7-7 with TRBJ2-5; 8 nucleotides align to TRBD1. The germline CDR1 and CDR2 sequences are SSHAT and FNYEAQ (reference sequence). The CDR3 has 15 residues. CDR3 residues: CASRRGTGEQETQYF. DNA of the CDR3: TGTGCTAGCCGCCGAGGGACAGGCGAACAAGAGACCCAGTACTTC.

This clonotype was observed many times. The V call is TRBV7-2, the J call TRBJ1-2; D possibly corresponds to TRBD1 (6 bases). The germline V gene has CDR1 SGHTA and CDR2 FQGNSA. Trimming cost V 2 bases and J 6 bases, with 10 bases left between them. The CDR3 spans 13 residues. Written as DNA, the CDR3 is TGTGCCAGCAGCTTATACAGGGTAGATGGCTACACCTTC. Translated: CASSLYRVDGYTF.

The rearrangement uses TRBV12-3 or TRBV12-4 and TRBJ1-6, with D maybe TRBD1 (6 bases). The CDR3 consists of 16 residues. The V end was cut by 4 bases, the J end by 10 bases, with 20 bases between. CDR3 in DNA: TGTGCCAGCAGTTGGGGGGGACGGGGGGACAACTCACCCCTCCACTTT. Translation: CASSWGGRGDNSPLHF.

The chain couples TRBV6-5 to TRBJ1-1, with D unresolved. Germline lookup yields CDR1 MNHEY and CDR2 SVGAGI. This CDR3 region has 14 residues. V was pared by 6 bases and J by 0 bases, with 11 bases between. CDR3 bases: TGTGCCAGCAGAACAGAGACCTTGAACACTGAAGCTTTCTTT. Its protein is CASRTETLNTEAFF.

Worth noting for this clonotype: Germline is not matched at one junction end, which may reflect a read error. The V and J genes are TRBV19 and TRBJ2-7; D possibly corresponds to TRBD2 (5 bases). There are 15 residues in the CDR3. Germline V gene data show CDR1 as LNHDA and CDR2 as SQIVND (reference sequence). The CDR3 DNA reads TGTGCCAGTAGTGAATGGTCTAGCAAATCCTACGAGCAGCACTTC. Amino acids: CASSEWSSKSYEQHF.

This clonotype was seen just once. A junction boundary mismatches the germline segment, possibly from a read error. The chain joins TRBV12-3 or TRBV12-4 to TRBJ1-2; D perhaps matches TRBD1 (5 bases). The CDR3 totals 13 residues. The CDR3 DNA reads TGTGCCGGCAGTTTAGGGACTGACTATGGCTACACCTTC. Translation: CAGSLGTDYGYTF.

The chain combines TRBV12-5 with TRBJ1-1, with 7 bases identical to TRBD1. V shed 6 bases and J 9 bases; nucleotides not matched to a gene: 10. The CDR3 extends over 13 amino acids. The germline CDR1 and CDR2 sequences are LGHNT and FRNRAP. CDR3 in amino acids: CASGSGGGVKAFF. Written as DNA, the CDR3 is TGTGCTAGTGGCTCAGGGGGTGGGGTGAAAGCTTTCTTT.

In its sample, this clonotype was seen many times. The chain uses TRBV7-2 and TRBJ1-6; D uncertain. Germline V gives CDR1 SGHTA, CDR2 FQGNSA. V was trimmed by 1 base and J by 0 bases, leaving 7 bases between them. The CDR3 runs to 16 residues. The CDR3 region is CASSLDPASYNSPLHF. For the CDR3, the DNA is TGTGCCAGCAGCTTAGATCCCGCCTCCTATAATTCACCCCTCCACTTT.

This sequence joins TRBV12-3 or TRBV12-4 and TRBJ1-2; D possibly corresponds to TRBD1 (6 bases). The CDR3 is made up of 14 amino acids. Trimming removed 4 bases from V and 8 bases from J, with 17 bases in between. Written as DNA, the CDR3 is TGTGCCAGCAGTTACCTATACAGGGCGGGGGGCTACACCTTC. Its translation is CASSYLYRAGGYTF.

The J gene is TRBJ1-1, the V gene TRBV5-8, with D uncertain. V lost 5 bases and J lost 8, with 13 bases in between. CDR1 and CDR2 (germline): SGHTS, YDEGEE. This CDR3 contains 12 residues. DNA of the CDR3: TGTGCCAGCAGATTTGAAGTAGGAGAAGCTTTCTTT. It codes for CASRFEVGEAFF.

This clonotype was seen repeatedly, ten times or more. V gene TRBV5-1 combines with J gene TRBJ1-2, with 7 bases lining up with TRBD1. This CDR3 comprises 15 residues. The junction had 10 bases not matched to a gene; V was cut back by 4 bases and J by 4 bases. From germline, CDR1 is SGHRS and CDR2 YFSETQ. CDR3 sequence reads: CASSLDGTAPYGYTF. CDR3 DNA: TGCGCCAGCAGCCTAGATGGGACAGCTCCCTATGGCTACACCTTC.

V usage is TRBV29-1 and J usage is TRBJ2-6; TRBD1 aligns across 7 bases. The CDR3 is made up of 17 amino acids. J was trimmed by 2 bases and V by 0 bases; bases with no gene match: 7. The germline V gene has CDR1 SQVTM and CDR2 ANQGSEA. Written as DNA, the CDR3 is TGCAGCGTTGAAGAGGGCCAGGGGGAACCTGGGGCCAACGTCCTGACTTTC. Translated: CSVEEGQGEPGANVLTF.

This clonotype was recorded many times. J is TRBJ2-7 and V is TRBV29-1, with 7 nucleotides matching TRBD1. The germline gives CDR1 SQVTM, CDR2 ANQGSEA. This CDR3 has 14 amino acids. V gave up 2 bases and J gave up 2 bases; unmatched junction bases: 6. In DNA form, the CDR3 reads TGCAGCGTTGAATCCGACAGGGCCCCCTACGAGCAGTACTTC. It yields the protein CSVESDRAPYEQYF.

Details on this clonotype: This sequence may be a read error, since a much larger clone differs from it by one base. V usage is TRBV3-1 and J usage is TRBJ1-2; D gene uncertain. The CDR3 has 12 residues. Trimming removed 4 bases at V and 7 bases at J, with 10 bases between. Germline CDR1 LGHDT, CDR2 YNNKEL (reference sequence). The CDR3 spells CASSPNMSGYTF. CDR3 DNA: TGTGCCAGCAGCCCAAACATGAGTGGCTACACCTTC.

In its sample, this clonotype was seen many times. The rearrangement links TRBV11-2 to TRBJ1-1, with D possibly being TRBD1 (5 bases). CDR1 SGHAT and CDR2 FQNNGV come from the germline V gene. V lost 1 base and J 7 bases, leaving 7 bases between the germline ends. CDR3 length: 12 residues. This CDR3 is CASSLVTVEAFF. For the CDR3, the DNA is TGTGCCAGCAGCTTAGTGACAGTTGAAGCTTTCTTT.

The chain employs TRBV6-5 and TRBJ2-2; the D gene is possibly TRBD2 (6 bases). CDR3 size: 17 residues. V was clipped by 6 bases and J by 1 base, with 18 bases between them. The germline V gene encodes CDR1 MNHEY and CDR2 SVGAGI. The CDR3 loop is CASSYDPSEGNTGELFF. CDR3 DNA: TGTGCCAGCAGCTATGATCCTAGCGAGGGGAACACCGGGGAGCTGTTTTTT.

Ten or more counts support this clonotype. This rearrangement joins TRBV19 to TRBJ1-4, with D possibly matching TRBD1 (5 bases). V was shortened by 3 bases and J by 5 bases, with 10 bases between the two germline ends. The CDR3 length is 14 residues. CDR1 is LNHDA and CDR2 is SQIVND in the germline V gene (reference sequence). The CDR3 reads CASSIKGRNEKLFF. Written as DNA, the CDR3 is TGTGCCAGTAGTATCAAGGGACGGAATGAAAAACTGTTTTTT.

V and J are TRBV7-2 and TRBJ1-2; D remains unclear. The CDR3 is made up of 14 amino acids. The V gene lost 3 bases and the J gene lost 8 bases, with 16 bases spanning the gap. Germline values: CDR1 SGHTA, CDR2 FQGNSA. CDR3 in DNA: TGTGCCAGCAGCTTTACCGGGAAGGAGTTAGGCTACACCTTC. Translated: CASSFTGKELGYTF.

The rearrangement uses TRBV19 and TRBJ2-5, with D perhaps matching TRBD1 (6 bases). This CDR3 contains 11 residues. The germline gives CDR1 LNHDA, CDR2 SQIVND (reference sequence). The V and J ends lost 6 bases and 11 bases respectively, with 13 bases between them. The CDR3 sequence is CASRRQGQQYF. The CDR3, as DNA: TGTGCCAGTAGGCGCCAGGGGCAGCAGTACTTC.

CDR3 loop: CATSRESGTVEDGYTF. The DNA for the CDR3 is TGTGCCACCAGCAGAGAGTCCGGGACAGTCGAGGATGGCTACACCTTC. The rearrangement uses TRBV15 and TRBJ1-2; 7 positions agree with TRBD1. This CDR3 is built from 16 residues. Germline V lookup: CDR1 LNHNV, CDR2 YYDKDF (reference sequence). J gave up 6 bases and V 0 bases, and 10 bases lay outside the gene matches.

This clonotype has at least ten counts. The rearrangement links TRBV29-1 to TRBJ1-5; no definite D call. This CDR3 spans 13 amino acids. CDR1 and CDR2 (germline): SQVTM, ANQGSEA. Between the trimmed V and J ends, which lost 7 bases and 7 bases, there was a span of 17 bases. The CDR3 protein is CSATKELGQPQHF. CDR3 in DNA: TGCAGCGCCACAAAGGAGTTAGGGCAGCCCCAGCATTTT.

As concerns this clonotype: The junction and the germline gene differ at one end; a read error may be behind it. This chain links TRBV5-1 with TRBJ2-7; the D is unclear. CDR3 size: 14 residues. Germline CDR1 is SGHRS and CDR2 is YFSETQ. The CDR3 reads CASSSTRHPYEQYF. CDR3 nucleotide sequence: TGTGCCAGCAGCTCAACCCGACACCCCTATGAGCAGTACTTC.